This T cell receptor (beta chain) is from a study of shared clonotypes between healthy human individuals. Germline V CDR1 and CDR2: SGDLS, YYNGEE. The CDR3 runs 16 residues. The junction had 9 bases not matched to a gene; V was cut back by 3 bases and J by 4 bases. Terminally differentiated effector memory CD45RA+ cells were excluded by CCR7 positive selection of CD45RO-negative cells. A single count supports this clone. Repertoires were generated with immunoSEQ multiplex PCR, while TCRdb's copy carries only in-frame clones and drops some. Of approximately 1.9 million clones listed, 90% to 95% were seen once; the top ten hold over 1.5%.

The rearrangement links TRBV9 to TRBJ2-2, with 7 bases fitting TRBD1. The sample taken for sequencing was naive CD8+ T cells from PBMCs. The source of this sequence is a young man in good health. Some clones in this sample may be carry-over from other donors' samples. The DNA for the CDR3 is TGTGCCAGCAGCGCAAGACAGGGAACGGGCACCGGGGAGCTGTTTTTT. Its protein is CASSARQGTGTGELFF.